Following are 7 T cell receptor beta chains from one sample sequenced in a study of OX40 agonist ivuxolimab in advanced cancers. Clones were sequenced by immunoSEQ multiplex PCR, and TCRdb holds only the in-frame ones, with some missing. The sample yields approximately 11,000 clones, just over 75% seen once. The sample consisted of CD4+ or CD8+ T cells sorted from blood, taken in a trial of the OX40 agonist ivuxolimab. Every receptor here comes from an adult with an advanced solid tumor such as melanoma, head and neck, liver or kidney cancer.

The chain employs TRBV19 and TRBJ2-1; perhaps D is TRBD1 or TRBD2 (5 bases each). Germline V lookup: CDR1 LNHDA, CDR2 SQIVND (reference sequence). CDR3 length: 16 amino acids. With 1 base removed from V and 0 bases from J, the gap between germline ends came to 10 bases. The CDR3 nucleotides are TGTGCCAGTAGTATAGTTGGGGGAGTCTCCTACAATGAGCAGTTCTTC. As protein: CASSIVGGVSYNEQFF. The complete variable domain, with remaining parts taken from reference TRBV19 and TRBJ2-1, reads DGGITQSPKYLFRKEGQNVTLSCEQNLNHDAMYWYRQDPGQGLRLIYYSQIVNDFQKGDIAEGYSVSREKKESFPLTVTSAQKNPTAFYLCASSIVGGVSYNEQFFGPGTRLTVL.

This chain links TRBV5-8 with TRBJ2-5; D not resolved. Germline V gene data show CDR1 as SGHTS and CDR2 as YDEGEE. V dropped 6 bases and J dropped 1 base, with 13 bases sitting between them. The CDR3 loop spans 14 amino acids. CDR3 in amino acids: CASTPSSFQETQYF. The CDR3 DNA reads TGTGCCAGCACCCCGTCGAGCTTCCAAGAGACCCAGTACTTC.

This clone was seen once. The V and J genes are TRBV21-1 and TRBJ2-7; the table's TRBD1 call for D was not verified on the DNA. TRBV21-1 is given as a pseudogene. CDR3 size: 14 residues. The chain's CDR3 is CASSIQDRGYEQYF. DNA of the CDR3: TGTGCCAGCAGCATCCAGGACAGGGGCTACGAGCAGTACTTC.

This chain links TRBV5-1 with TRBJ1-3; D is unclear. CDR1 SGHRS and CDR2 YFSETQ come from the germline V gene. Trimming cost V 0 bases and J 8 bases, with 3 bases left between them. The CDR3 spans 11 residues. The CDR3 loop is CASSLGDTIYF. DNA of the CDR3: TGCGCCAGCAGCTTGGGCGACACCATATATTTT.

The chain employs TRBV10-3 and TRBJ1-3, with D tentatively TRBD1 (5 bases). CDR1 and CDR2 from the germline V gene are ENHRY and SYGVKD. The CDR3 runs to 17 residues. Trimming left V 4 bases short and J 4 bases short, with 20 bases between. The CDR3, as DNA: TGTGCCATCAGTGGGGGGGTTCAAACACTCTCCGGAAACACCATATATTTT. Amino acids: CAISGGVQTLSGNTIYF.

The chain carries TRBV5-1 and TRBJ1-1; 10 nucleotides match TRBD1. V lost 6 bases and J lost 10; bases outside the gene matches: 6. The CDR3 totals 12 residues. Germline assignment: CDR1 SGHRS and CDR2 YFSETQ. Here the CDR3 reads CASIGQGGIAFF. CDR3 nucleotides: TGCGCCAGCATTGGACAGGGGGGGATAGCTTTCTTT.

The V gene is TRBV4-2, the J gene TRBJ2-7, with TRBD2 matching 10 bases. Germline V gene data show CDR1 as LGHNA and CDR2 as YNFKEQ. The CDR3 is 15 amino acids. Trimming cost V 2 bases and J 5 bases; bases outside gene matches: 6. In DNA, the CDR3 is TGTGCCAGCAGCCAACCCGGGACTAGCGATAACGAGCAGTACTTC. Amino acids: CASSQPGTSDNEQYF.